The present TCR beta chain was sequenced within a study of CD8 T cells in ankylosing spondylitis. About this clonotype itself: Its antigen is not known. Being one base from a much bigger clone, this may be a read error. Because it lacks the conserved phenylalanine or tryptophan at the end, this CDR3 is likely a read error.

Each CDR3 protein is one row after TCRdb ran MiXCR on the 5' RACE reads. Of more than 650,000 distinct CDR3 sequences in the sample, about 11% were seen once. Study outcomes and limitations: Seemingly characteristic of ankylosing spondylitis blood was a TCR beta motif consisting of about 8 highly homologous variants.

The length of the CDR3 is 15 residues. In germline, CDR1 is SQVTM, CDR2 ANQGSEA. Trimming removed 6 bases from V and 4 bases from J; junction bases left unmatched: 9. The clonotype comes from a male donor with ankylosing spondylitis. J is TRBJ2-5 and V is TRBV29-1, with TRBD2 identical over 12 bases. Sample: blood, either unsorted or a sorted T cell fraction (not recorded which). In nucleotides, the CDR3 is TGCAGCGTCCGTCCCCTAGCGGGAGGGGGAGAGACCCAGTACTCC. Translated: CSVRPLAGGGETQYS.